Sequencing of this T cell receptor beta chain was carried out in a study of blood T cells in healthy people across ages. Germline trimming cut 7 bases from V and 6 bases from J; bases unmatched to any gene: 9. The germline V gene encodes CDR1 SQVTM and CDR2 ANQGSEA. The CDR3 is 13 amino acids. In its sample, this clonotype was seen a few times. What it binds is unknown. Combining a sample-barcoded 5' primer with a J-beta primer mix, a second PCR ran for 7 to 11 cycles. TCRdb reprocessed the 5' RACE reads with MiXCR, giving one entry per CDR3 protein. The sample has around 940,000 distinct CDR3 sequences, roughly 47% seen once. Study observations and caveats: Among long-lived donors, naive CD4+ cells were more numerous and diversity higher than in aged donors.

This chain connects TRBV29-1 to TRBJ1-2, with 9 bases aligning to TRBD1. The source of this sequence is a woman aged 55 to 70 in good health. The sequencing sample was made of blood. The chain's CDR3 is CSGLQGATDGYTF. The CDR3, as DNA: TGCAGCGGGTTACAGGGGGCGACTGATGGCTACACCTTC.